The subject of this entry is one TCR beta chain. This CDR3 contains 16 residues. The germline gives CDR1 SGHNT, CDR2 YYREEE (reference sequence). Trimming removed 9 bases from V and 1 base from J; junction bases left unmatched: 10. In the original workflow: Amplification with reference gene primers provided the estimates of nucleated cell counts. Here immunoSEQ multiplex PCR was the method, and the copy in TCRdb shows in-frame clones only, minus some. V and J calls and clone size come straight from that table; D and trimming were deduced from the DNA. The sample has some 50,000 clones; 70% to 90% are singletons. The sample comes from a study of blood T cell repertoires in COVID-19. In the study overall: Sample material is recorded as cDNA or gDNA derived from T cells, B-cell-depleted T cells, or PBMCs.

What was sequenced was peripheral blood. The V and J genes are TRBV5-4 and TRBJ2-2; 9 positions agree with TRBD1. The sequence came from an older man with acute or convalescent COVID-19. The DNA for the CDR3 is TGTGCCACCGGGACAGGGCGAGGGGAGAACACCGGGGAGCTGTTTTTT. It encodes CATGTGRGENTGELFF.